Presented here are 20 T cell receptor beta chains from one specimen sequenced in a study of cytomegalovirus exposure and HLA in healthy donors. PCR primers comprised 60 Vbeta and 13 Jbeta primers. The table came from immunoSEQ multiplex PCR; TCRdb's copy has only in-frame clones and leaves some out. The table includes under 200,000 clones, 82% detected once. Material: PBMCs. The receptors shown here come from a girl aged 2 to 10 in good health and CMV-seropositive.

In this sample, this clone turned up once. The chain links TRBV29-1 to TRBJ2-2; TRBD2 might be the D (6 bases). The CDR3 is 13 amino acids. V lost 3 bases and J lost 8, with 13 bases in between. Per germline, CDR1 SQVTM and CDR2 ANQGSEA. The CDR3 reads CSVDRRGSGELFF. In nucleotides, the CDR3 is TGCAGCGTTGATCGGCGGGGCTCAGGGGAGCTGTTTTTT.

CDR3 protein: CASSFTRVTETQYF. CDR3 DNA sequence: TGTGCCAGCAGTTTCACCAGGGTGACGGAGACCCAGTACTTC. The chain uses TRBV27 and TRBJ2-5; D is possibly TRBD1 (5 bases). Germline CDR1 reads MNHEY; CDR2 reads SMNVEV (reference sequence). The CDR3 has 14 amino acids. V gave up 3 bases and J gave up 5 bases, with 13 bases separating them.

The V and J genes are TRBV6-5 and TRBJ2-5; 7 positions agree with TRBD1. Germline CDR1 is MNHEY and CDR2 is SVGAGI. The ends lost 6 bases at V and 5 bases at J; junction bases unmatched: 9. This CDR3 has 14 amino acids. CDR3 amino acids: CASSRQGDLETQYF. CDR3 coding DNA: TGTGCCAGCAGCCGACAGGGCGATTTGGAGACCCAGTACTTC.

The CDR3 nucleotides are TGCGCCAGCAGCTTGAGTTCCAGGTCTGGGCTAGCTTTCTTT. Translated: CASSLSSRSGLAFF. This chain connects TRBV5-1 to TRBJ1-1; D gene ambiguous. Germline V CDR1 and CDR2: SGHRS, YFSETQ. Trimming shortened V by 1 base and J by 10 bases, and 17 bases separated the two germline ends. This CDR3 has 14 amino acids.

The rearrangement joins TRBV6-4 to TRBJ1-4; 7 positions match TRBD1. The germline V gene encodes CDR1 MRHNA and CDR2 SNTAGT. The CDR3 is made up of 15 amino acids. Trimming removed 6 bases from V and 3 bases from J; junction bases left unmatched: 7. The CDR3 region has the DNA TGTGCCAGCAGAGTGACAGGGAGCCCTAATGAAAAACTGTTTTTT. Protein sequence: CASRVTGSPNEKLFF.

This chain joins TRBV5-4 and TRBJ2-3, with D possibly matching TRBD1 (6 bases). The V and J ends lost 0 bases and 5 bases respectively, with 16 bases between them. The length of the CDR3 is 16 residues. Germline CDR1 reads SGHNT; CDR2 reads YYREEE (reference sequence). This CDR3 reads CASSLVSGPGVDTQYF. CDR3 DNA: TGTGCCAGCAGCTTGGTTTCTGGACCAGGGGTAGATACGCAGTATTTT.

The J gene is TRBJ2-5, the V gene TRBV10-3; 7 nucleotides align to TRBD2. The CDR3 sequence is 14 residues long. Per the germline V gene, CDR1 is ENHRY and CDR2 is SYGVKD. V gave up 3 bases and J gave up 4 bases; unmatched junction bases: 5. The CDR3 DNA is TGTGCCATCAGTGAAGGCGGGAGTAGAGAGACCCAGTACTTC. Translating gives CAISEGGSRETQYF.

This chain uses TRBV14 with TRBJ2-2; TRBD1 aligns across 8 bases. This CDR3 is built from 15 residues. The V gene's germline CDR1 is SGHDN and CDR2 FVKESK. V dropped 2 bases and J dropped 7; count of bases not matched to a gene: 6. The CDR3 loop is CASSQFSTGGGELFF. For the CDR3, the DNA is TGTGCCAGCAGCCAATTCTCTACAGGGGGCGGGGAGCTGTTTTTT.

The CDR3 DNA follows: TGTGCCAGCAGCAAAGCCCTTATACGACAGGGGAGCAATCAGCCCCAGCATTTT. It is translated as CASSKALIRQGSNQPQHF. This chain links TRBV21-1 with TRBJ1-5; the DNA was not used to check the table's D call, TRBD1. TRBV21-1 is reported as a pseudogene. This CDR3 is 18 amino acids long.

This chain joins TRBV27 and TRBJ2-1; 8 positions match TRBD2. The CDR3 runs 14 residues. Germline V gene lookup returns CDR1 MNHEY and CDR2 SMNVEV (reference sequence). After removal of 5 bases from V and 0 bases from J, the junction contained 0 bases not matched to a gene. The CDR3 bases are TGTGCCAGCAGTGGACTAGCCTCCTACAATGAGCAGTTCTTC. It specifies CASSGLASYNEQFF.

The V call is TRBV2, the J call TRBJ1-2, with 8 bases matching TRBD1. The germline V gene encodes CDR1 SNHLY and CDR2 FYNNEI. V lost 6 bases, J lost 4 bases, and 4 bases stayed unmatched. The CDR3 consists of 13 residues. The CDR3 reads CASSGTGLYGYTF. The CDR3 coding sequence is TGTGCCAGCAGCGGGACAGGACTCTATGGCTACACCTTC. The full variable domain, in which reference TRBV2 and TRBJ1-2 provide the parts outside the CDR3, is EPEVTQTPSHQVTQMGQEVILRCVPISNHLYFYWYRQILGQKVEFLVSFYNNEISEKSEIFDDQFSVERPDGSNFTLKIRSTKLEDSAMYFCASSGTGLYGYTFGSGTRLTVV.

This rearrangement joins TRBV5-1 to TRBJ1-1, with TRBD1 identical over 7 bases. The germline V gene encodes CDR1 SGHRS and CDR2 YFSETQ. The CDR3 contains 14 residues. Trimming took 1 base from V and 3 from J; bases not matched to a gene: 3. Here the CDR3 reads CASSLRGTDTEAFF. CDR3 DNA: TGCGCCAGCAGCTTGAGGGGGACAGACACTGAAGCTTTCTTT.

This clone was found a few times. V gene TRBV27 combines with J gene TRBJ1-2; possible D gene TRBD1, 5 bases. V shed 4 bases and J shed 2 bases, with 14 bases lying between them. The length of the CDR3 is 15 residues. Germline-derived CDR1 and CDR2 are MNHEY and SMNVEV (reference sequence). The CDR3 DNA sequence: TGTGCCAGCAGTTCACGGGCCGGGGGGAACTATGGCTACACCTTC. This translates into CASSSRAGGNYGYTF.

This clone was counted between two and nine times. The V call is TRBV30, the J call TRBJ2-5; perhaps TRBD2 as D (5 bases). Germline values: CDR1 GTSNPN, CDR2 SVGIG (reference sequence). V gave up 4 bases and J gave up 0 bases, with 12 bases separating them. This CDR3 contains 14 residues. The CDR3 sequence: CAWNGVGHQETQYF. The CDR3 DNA is TGTGCCTGGAACGGGGTTGGGCACCAAGAGACCCAGTACTTC.

This clone has only one observation. The rearrangement uses TRBV4-1 and TRBJ2-3, with TRBD1 matching 8 bases. CDR1 is MGHRA and CDR2 is YSYEKL in the germline V gene. J gave up 4 bases and V 2 bases, and 8 bases lay outside the gene matches. This CDR3 is 16 amino acids long. The CDR3 DNA reads TGCGCCAGCAGCCAATTTCAGGGACAGGCTGCAGATACGCAGTATTTT. This encodes CASSQFQGQAADTQYF.

The chain has TRBV19 and TRBJ1-1, with D possibly being TRBD1 (5 bases). Germline-derived CDR1 and CDR2 are LNHDA and SQIVND (reference sequence). Between the trimmed V and J ends, which lost 2 bases and 4 bases, there was a span of 11 bases. The CDR3 is 14 amino acids. CDR3 sequence reads: CASSITGSSTEAFF. The CDR3 coding sequence is TGTGCCAGTAGTATAACAGGCTCGAGCACTGAAGCTTTCTTT.

On this clone: Other DNA sequences within the sample encode an identical CDR3. V and J are TRBV4-1 and TRBJ1-4, with 12 bases matching TRBD1. V lost 0 bases to trimming and J lost 10 bases; unmatched junction nucleotides: 6. CDR1 and CDR2 (germline): MGHRA, YSYEKL. This CDR3 spans 16 amino acids. The CDR3 nucleotides read TGCGCCAGCAGCCAAGATTCTCGGGACAGGGGGCCAAAACTGTTTTTT. It translates to CASSQDSRDRGPKLFF.

For the CDR3, the DNA is TGCGCCAGCAGCTTGGGACTACCTCAAGATACGCAGTATTTT. This codes for CASSLGLPQDTQYF. The chain has TRBV5-1 and TRBJ2-3; D perhaps matches TRBD2 (5 bases). The ends were cut back, 0 bases at V and 5 bases at J, with 10 bases in the middle. Germline V CDR1 and CDR2: SGHRS, YFSETQ. CDR3 length: 14 amino acids.

J is TRBJ2-5 and V is TRBV9; 7 nucleotides align to TRBD2. The CDR3 is 14 amino acids. The germline V gene encodes CDR1 SGDLS and CDR2 YYNGEE. Losses at the gene ends were 2 bases for V and 0 bases for J; bases not matched to a gene: 1. CDR3 sequence reads: CASSVGGDQETQYF. CDR3 nucleotides: TGTGCCAGCAGCGTGGGGGGGGACCAAGAGACCCAGTACTTC.

This chain links TRBV4-1 with TRBJ1-2, with unresolved D. The CDR3 runs 15 residues. The germline gives CDR1 MGHRA, CDR2 YSYEKL. Trimming pared 0 bases from V and 0 bases from J, leaving 8 bases between. The CDR3, as DNA: TGCGCCAGCAGCCAAGATGACATTTCTAACTATGGCTACACCTTC. It is translated as CASSQDDISNYGYTF.